This is a list of T cell receptor beta chains from one sample in a study of T-cell memory formation after mild COVID-19. TCRdb fed the 5' RACE reads into MiXCR, producing one record per CDR3 protein. Altogether hundreds of thousands of distinct CDR3 sequences are present, about 17% being singletons, with the ten largest covering 20% to 25%. Sequencing was performed on PBMCs or a T cell subset sorted from them (not recorded which). The source of these receptors is a man between 18 and 35 years old who had mild COVID-19 (a few samples of this study predate the infection). Cell type and time point are not known. CDR3s include the opening cysteine and the closing phenylalanine or tryptophan. A D gene is named only where the DNA matches it firmly. Clone size is stated in some rows and not others, as once, few, many or a class when expanded.

CDR3 length	clone size	V gene	J gene	D gene	CDR3 DNA	CDR3 protein
14	few	TRBV20-1	TRBJ1-3	-	TGCAGTGCTAGAGATGCCAGCTCTGGAAACACCATATATTTT	CSARDASSGNTIYF
14	-	TRBV27	TRBJ2-3	-	TGTGCCAGCAGTTTATCGGGGCGGGCAGATACGCAGTATTTT	CASSLSGRADTQYF
17	few	TRBV6-4	TRBJ2-3	TRBD2	TGTGCCAGCAAGCCCCGCGGGGGAGGAGGGTCCACAGATACGCAGTATTTT	CASKPRGGGGSTDTQYF
15	-	TRBV6-1	TRBJ1-5	-	TGTGCCAGCAGGGGGGCAGGATATAGCAATCAGCCCCAGCATTTT	CASRGAGYSNQPQHF
14	few	TRBV24-1	TRBJ1-1	-	TGTGCCACCAGGGGGGGAGGGGTGGACACTGAAGCTTTCTTT	CATRGGGVDTEAFF
17	few	TRBV18	TRBJ1-6	-	TGTGCCAGCTCACCGTCCCCGGAAATCCGGCGCCATTCACCCCTCCACTTT	CASSPSPEIRRHSPLHF
13	-	TRBV14	TRBJ2-4	-	TGTGCCAGCAGCCAGGCAGCCAAAAACATTCAGTACTTC	CASSQAAKNIQYF
14	-	TRBV12-3/TRBV12-4	TRBJ2-7	-	TGTGCCAGCAGTTTGGGACGGAGAGCCTACGAGCAGTACTTC	CASSLGRRAYEQYF
15	many	TRBV12-3/TRBV12-4	TRBJ2-3	-	TGTGCCAGCAGGTCTACAGGGTTGGGCACAGATACGCAGTATTTT	CASRSTGLGTDTQYF
14	once	TRBV6-5	TRBJ1-5	-	TGTGCCAGCAGTTACTCCGGGTGGAATCAGCCCCAGCATTTT	CASSYSGWNQPQHF
11	few	TRBV20-1	TRBJ2-3	-	TGCAGTGCTAGGGAAGAGCATACGCAGTATTTT	CSAREEHTQYF
16	few	TRBV2	TRBJ2-2	-	TGTGCCAGCAGTGAAAACCCCGGGATGAGGACCGGGGAGCTGTTTTTT	CASSENPGMRTGELFF
12	-	TRBV9	TRBJ1-6	-	TGTGCCAGCAGCGGGGTCGGTTCACCCCTCCACTTT	CASSGVGSPLHF
15	-	TRBV2	TRBJ2-2	-	TGTGCCAGTTTAGGGGCTTCTCTTAACACCGGGGAGCTGTTTTTT	CASLGASLNTGELFF
12	few	TRBV5-6	TRBJ1-6	-	TGTGCCAGCAGCAGGCATGAGTTACCCCTCCACTTT	CASSRHELPLHF
15	-	TRBV4-1	TRBJ2-3	TRBD1	TGCGCCAGCAGCCAAGGGGACAGATTCACAGATACGCAGTATTTT	CASSQGDRFTDTQYF
13	-	TRBV28	TRBJ1-1	-	TGTGCCAGCAGTCCCCCCTTACGGACTGAAGCTTTCTTT	CASSPPLRTEAFF
15	-	TRBV28	TRBJ1-1	TRBD1	TGTGCCAGCAGCCGTGGCGAGGGGGCGGTCACTGAAGCTTTCTTT	CASSRGEGAVTEAFF
15	-	TRBV4-1	TRBJ2-3	-	TGCGCCAGCAGCCAGAGGGTCCCCGCCACAGATACGCAGTATTTT	CASSQRVPATDTQYF
17	-	TRBV4-2	TRBJ2-7	-	TGTGCCAGCAGCCAAGAGTTGACGCCTAGCGCCTCCTACGAGCAGTACTTC	CASSQELTPSASYEQYF
15	few	TRBV11-2	TRBJ1-3	-	TGTGCCAGCAGCCGAGCCGGGACTTCGGGAAACACCATATATTTT	CASSRAGTSGNTIYF
12	few	TRBV30	TRBJ2-7	-	TGTGCCTGGAGCCTTTTGGGTTACGAGCAGTACTTC	CAWSLLGYEQYF
16	-	TRBV18	TRBJ1-1	-	TGTGCCAGCTCACCACGGACAGTTAGCATGAACACTGAAGCTTTCTTT	CASSPRTVSMNTEAFF
15	few	TRBV11-2	TRBJ2-5	TRBD1	TGTGCCAGCAGCTTAGGGCAGGGGGCTTGGGAGACCCAGTACTTC	CASSLGQGAWETQYF
13	-	TRBV25-1	TRBJ2-7	TRBD2	TGTGCCAGCAGTGGGGACTACGTCGACGAGCAGTACTTC	CASSGDYVDEQYF
18	-	TRBV6-2/TRBV6-3	TRBJ2-6	-	TGTGCCAGCAGCCAAATCCGGGACACCGACTCTGGGGCCAACGTCCTGACTTTC	CASSQIRDTDSGANVLTF
11	-	TRBV29-1	TRBJ2-4	-	TGCAGCGTTGGGCAGGGAAACATTCAGTACTTC	CSVGQGNIQYF
15	few	TRBV7-9	TRBJ1-1	-	TGTGCCAGCAGCCGTACCACGGGGCTGAACACTGAAGCTTTCTTT	CASSRTTGLNTEAFF
11	-	TRBV2	TRBJ2-1	-	TGTGCCACCTCCTATGCCGATGAGCAGTTCTTC	CATSYADEQFF
15	-	TRBV6-5	TRBJ1-2	-	TGTGCCAGCAGTCCCCACGGAGGCAGCTTCTATGGCTACACCTTC	CASSPHGGSFYGYTF
13	few	TRBV5-5	TRBJ2-5	-	TGTGCCAGCAGCATTAGGCTGGAGGAGACCCAGTACTTC	CASSIRLEETQYF
11	-	TRBV10-3	TRBJ2-7	-	TGTGCCACCAGGGGGGCCTACGAGCAGTACTTC	CATRGAYEQYF
13	-	TRBV9	TRBJ2-5	-	TGTGCCAGCAATACAGGTTTGGGTGAGACCCAGTACTTC	CASNTGLGETQYF
13	-	TRBV4-1	TRBJ1-2	TRBD1	TGCGCCAGCAGCCCGGGACAGGAATATGGCTACACCTTC	CASSPGQEYGYTF